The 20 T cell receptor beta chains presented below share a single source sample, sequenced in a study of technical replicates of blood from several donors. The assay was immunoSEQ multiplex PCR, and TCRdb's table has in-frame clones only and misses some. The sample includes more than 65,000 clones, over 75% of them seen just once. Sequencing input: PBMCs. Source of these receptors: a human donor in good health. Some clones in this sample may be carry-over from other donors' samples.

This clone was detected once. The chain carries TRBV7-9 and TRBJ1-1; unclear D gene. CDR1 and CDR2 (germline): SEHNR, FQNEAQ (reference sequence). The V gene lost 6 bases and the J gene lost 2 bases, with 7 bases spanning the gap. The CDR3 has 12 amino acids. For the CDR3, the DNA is TGTGCCAGCAGAAGCGGAAACACTGAAGCTTTCTTT. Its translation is CASRSGNTEAFF.

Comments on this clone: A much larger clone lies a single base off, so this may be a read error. The CDR3 spells CAGSLHTEAFF. Here the CDR3 DNA reads TGTGCCGGCAGCCTTCACACTGAAGCTTTCTTT. The chain uses TRBV7-2 and TRBJ1-1; D remains ambiguous. Germline V gene sequence: CDR1 SGHTA, CDR2 FQGNSA. The CDR3 runs 11 residues.

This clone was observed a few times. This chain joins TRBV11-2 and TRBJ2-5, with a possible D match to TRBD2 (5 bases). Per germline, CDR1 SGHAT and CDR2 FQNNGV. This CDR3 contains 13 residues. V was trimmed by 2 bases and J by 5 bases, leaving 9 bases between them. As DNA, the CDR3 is TGTGCCAGCAGCTTATGGAGGACCGAGACCCAGTACTTC. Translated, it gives CASSLWRTETQYF.

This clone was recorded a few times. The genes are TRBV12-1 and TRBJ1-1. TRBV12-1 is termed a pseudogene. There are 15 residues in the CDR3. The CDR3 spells CASSFVGEMNTEAFF. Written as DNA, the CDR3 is TGTGCCAGCAGCTTTGTTGGGGAGATGAACACTGAAGCTTTCTTT.

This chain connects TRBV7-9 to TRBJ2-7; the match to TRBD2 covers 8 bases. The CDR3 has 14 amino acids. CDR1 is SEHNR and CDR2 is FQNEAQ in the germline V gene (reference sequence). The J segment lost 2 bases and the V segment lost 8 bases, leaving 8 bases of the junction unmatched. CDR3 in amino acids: CASERTGGTYEQYF. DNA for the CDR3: TGTGCCAGCGAGAGGACGGGGGGGACCTACGAGCAGTACTTC.

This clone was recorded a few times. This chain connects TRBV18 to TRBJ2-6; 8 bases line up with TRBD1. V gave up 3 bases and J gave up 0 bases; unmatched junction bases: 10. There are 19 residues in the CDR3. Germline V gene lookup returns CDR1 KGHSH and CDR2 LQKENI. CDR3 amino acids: CASSPWPDRAISGANVLTF. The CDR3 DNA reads TGTGCCAGCTCACCTTGGCCGGACAGGGCCATCTCTGGGGCCAACGTCCTGACTTTC.

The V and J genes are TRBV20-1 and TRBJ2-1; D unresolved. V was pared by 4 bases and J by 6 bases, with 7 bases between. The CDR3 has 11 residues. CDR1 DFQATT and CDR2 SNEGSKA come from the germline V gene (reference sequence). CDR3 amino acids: CSAIRSNEQFF. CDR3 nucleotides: TGCAGTGCTATTAGAAGCAATGAGCAGTTCTTC.

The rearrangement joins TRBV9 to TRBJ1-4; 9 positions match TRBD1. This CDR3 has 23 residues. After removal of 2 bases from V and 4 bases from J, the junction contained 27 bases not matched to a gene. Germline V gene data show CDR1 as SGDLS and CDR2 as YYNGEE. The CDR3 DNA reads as TGTGCCAGCAGCGTCCCAATTCCCGTCCACCGGGACAGGGTTTTGTTACTTAATGAAAAACTGTTTTTT. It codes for CASSVPIPVHRDRVLLLNEKLFF.

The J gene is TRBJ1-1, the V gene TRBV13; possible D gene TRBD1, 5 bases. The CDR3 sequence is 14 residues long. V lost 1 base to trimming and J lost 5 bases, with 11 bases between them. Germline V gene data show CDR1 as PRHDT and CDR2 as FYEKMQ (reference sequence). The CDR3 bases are TGTGCCAGCAGCTTAGTTGGGGGGAGAACTGAAGCTTTCTTT. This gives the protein CASSLVGGRTEAFF.

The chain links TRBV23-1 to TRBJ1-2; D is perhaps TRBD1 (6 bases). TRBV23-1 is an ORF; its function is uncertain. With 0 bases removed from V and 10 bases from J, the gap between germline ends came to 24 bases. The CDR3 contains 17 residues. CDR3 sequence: CASSQSPFPRDKLIYTF. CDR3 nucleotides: TGCGCCAGCAGTCAATCTCCGTTCCCCCGGGACAAGTTGATCTACACCTTC.

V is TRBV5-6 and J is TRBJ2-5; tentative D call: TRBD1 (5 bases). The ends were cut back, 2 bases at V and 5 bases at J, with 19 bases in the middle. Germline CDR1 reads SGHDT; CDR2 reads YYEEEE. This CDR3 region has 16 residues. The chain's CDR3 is CASSFRLLLQGETQYF. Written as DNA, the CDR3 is TGTGCCAGCAGCTTCCGATTACTCTTGCAGGGCGAGACCCAGTACTTC.

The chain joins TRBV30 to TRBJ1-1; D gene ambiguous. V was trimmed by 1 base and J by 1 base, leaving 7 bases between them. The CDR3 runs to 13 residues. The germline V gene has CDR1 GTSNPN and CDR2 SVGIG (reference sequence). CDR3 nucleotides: TGTGCCTGGAGTGAGTACAGGAACACTGAAGCTTTCTTT. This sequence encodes CAWSEYRNTEAFF.

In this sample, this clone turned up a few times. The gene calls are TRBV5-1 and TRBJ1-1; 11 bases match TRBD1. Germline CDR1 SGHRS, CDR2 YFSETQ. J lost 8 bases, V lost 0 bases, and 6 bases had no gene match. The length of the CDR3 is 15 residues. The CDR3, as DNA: TGCGCCAGCAGCTTGGCCGGGACAGGGGGTACCGAAGCTTTCTTT. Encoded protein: CASSLAGTGGTEAFF.

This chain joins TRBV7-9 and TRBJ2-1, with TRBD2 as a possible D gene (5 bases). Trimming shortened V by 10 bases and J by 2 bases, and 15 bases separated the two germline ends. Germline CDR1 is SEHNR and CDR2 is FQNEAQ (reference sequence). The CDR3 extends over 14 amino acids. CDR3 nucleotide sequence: TGTGCCATCTCCCAGCGGCAGACCTACAATGAGCAGTTCTTC. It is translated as CAISQRQTYNEQFF.

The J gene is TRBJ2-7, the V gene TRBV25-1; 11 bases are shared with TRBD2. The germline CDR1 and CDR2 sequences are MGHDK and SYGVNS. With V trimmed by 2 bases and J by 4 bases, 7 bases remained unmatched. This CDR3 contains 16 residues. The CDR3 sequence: CASSEPGLAVPYEQYF. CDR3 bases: TGTGCCAGCAGTGAACCGGGACTAGCGGTACCTTACGAGCAGTACTTC.

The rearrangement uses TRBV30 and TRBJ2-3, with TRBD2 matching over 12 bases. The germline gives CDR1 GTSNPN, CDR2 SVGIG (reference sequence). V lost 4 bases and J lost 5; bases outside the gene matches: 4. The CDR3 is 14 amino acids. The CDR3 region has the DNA TGTGCCTGGACTAGCGGGGGGGCACGAGATACGCAGTATTTT. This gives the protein CAWTSGGARDTQYF.

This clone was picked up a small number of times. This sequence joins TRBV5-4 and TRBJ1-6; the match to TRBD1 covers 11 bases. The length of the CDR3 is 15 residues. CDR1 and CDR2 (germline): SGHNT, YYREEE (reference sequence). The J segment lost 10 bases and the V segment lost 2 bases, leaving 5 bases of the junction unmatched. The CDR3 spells CASSFWDRGSSPLHF. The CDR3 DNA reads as TGTGCCAGCAGCTTTTGGGACAGGGGGAGCTCACCCCTCCACTTT.

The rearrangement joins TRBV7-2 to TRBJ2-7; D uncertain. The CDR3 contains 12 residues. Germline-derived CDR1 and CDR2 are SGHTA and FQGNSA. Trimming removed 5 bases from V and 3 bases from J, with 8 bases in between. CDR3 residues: CASSLSVYEQYF. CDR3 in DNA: TGTGCCAGCAGCCTCAGTGTCTACGAGCAGTACTTC.

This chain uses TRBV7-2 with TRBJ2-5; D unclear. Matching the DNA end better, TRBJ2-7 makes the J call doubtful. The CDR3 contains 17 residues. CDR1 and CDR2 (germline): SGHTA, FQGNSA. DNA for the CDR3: TGTGCCAGCAGCTTATTGGGCATTTCCTGGGGCTCCTACGAGCAGTACTTC. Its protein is CASSLLGISWGSYEQYF.

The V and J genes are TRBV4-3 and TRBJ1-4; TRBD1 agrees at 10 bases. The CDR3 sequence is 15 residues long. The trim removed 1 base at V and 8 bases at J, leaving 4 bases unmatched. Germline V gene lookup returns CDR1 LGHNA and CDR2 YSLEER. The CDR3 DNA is TGCGCCAGCAGCCAAGGACAGGGGGCAGGGGAAAAACTGTTTTTT. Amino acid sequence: CASSQGQGAGEKLFF.